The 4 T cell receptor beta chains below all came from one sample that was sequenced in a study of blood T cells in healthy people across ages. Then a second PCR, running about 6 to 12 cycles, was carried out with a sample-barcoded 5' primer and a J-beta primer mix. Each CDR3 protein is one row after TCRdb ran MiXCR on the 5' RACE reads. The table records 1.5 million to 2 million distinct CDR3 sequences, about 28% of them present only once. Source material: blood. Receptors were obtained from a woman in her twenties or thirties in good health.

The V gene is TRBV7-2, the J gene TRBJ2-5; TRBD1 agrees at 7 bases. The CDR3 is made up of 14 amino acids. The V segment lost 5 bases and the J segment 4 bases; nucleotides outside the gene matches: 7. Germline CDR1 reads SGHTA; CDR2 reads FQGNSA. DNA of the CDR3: TGTGCCAGCAGCCCAGACCGACAGGGAGAGACCCAGTACTTC. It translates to CASSPDRQGETQYF.

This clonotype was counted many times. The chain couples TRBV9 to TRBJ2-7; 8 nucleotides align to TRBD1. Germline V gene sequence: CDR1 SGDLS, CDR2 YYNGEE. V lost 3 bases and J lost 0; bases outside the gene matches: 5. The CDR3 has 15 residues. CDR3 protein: CASSAAGGSSYEQYF. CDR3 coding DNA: TGTGCCAGCAGCGCGGCAGGGGGCTCCTCCTACGAGCAGTACTTC.

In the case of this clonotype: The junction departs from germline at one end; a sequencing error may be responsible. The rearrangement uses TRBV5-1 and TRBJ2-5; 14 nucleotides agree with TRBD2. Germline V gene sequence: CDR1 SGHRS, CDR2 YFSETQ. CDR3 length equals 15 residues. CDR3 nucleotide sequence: TGCGCCAGCAGCCGAGGGACTAGCGGGGGAGAGATCCAGTACTTC. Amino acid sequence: CASSRGTSGGEIQYF.

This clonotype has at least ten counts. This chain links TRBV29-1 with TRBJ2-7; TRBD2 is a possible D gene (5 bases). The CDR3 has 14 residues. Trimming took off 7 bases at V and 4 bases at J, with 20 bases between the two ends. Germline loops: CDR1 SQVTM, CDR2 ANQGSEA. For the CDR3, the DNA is TGCAGCGCCACCTCGCCCGGTCGGACTTACGAGCAGTACTTC. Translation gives CSATSPGRTYEQYF.